Listed below are T cell receptor beta chains from one sample, sequenced in a study of T cell responses to AZD1222 COVID-19 vaccine. Profiled with immunoSEQ multiplex PCR; TCRdb holds only in-frame clones, not every one. The table lists roughly 97,000 clones, 80% to 90% of them singletons. The source material was peripheral blood, sampled on day 0 of AZD1222 vaccination. These receptors originate from an adult in good health. The CDR3 runs from the conserved cysteine through the conserved F or W. The order of the fields is J gene, V gene, clone size, D gene, CDR3 DNA, CDR3 protein. A D gene is named only where the DNA matches it firmly. Size is stated for part of the rows, as once, few or many counts, or as a class when the clone is expanded.

TRBJ1-2 | TRBV11-2 | . | . | TGTGCCAGCAGCTTAAGGTCAGAACCCTATGGCTACACCTTC | CASSLRSEPYGYTF
TRBJ2-2 | TRBV27 | medium-sized | . | TGTGCCAGCAGTTTAAAGTGGGGGGAGCTGTTTTTT | CASSLKWGELFF
TRBJ2-2 | TRBV5-1 | . | TRBD1 | TGCGCCAGCAGCCCGCTGGGACAGGGGAACACCGGGGAGCTGTTTTTT | CASSPLGQGNTGELFF
TRBJ1-1 | TRBV6-5 | . | TRBD1 | TGTGCCAGCAGTTACAGGACAGGGGATGCTTTCTTT | CASSYRTGDAFF
TRBJ1-1 | TRBV27 | once | TRBD1 | TGTGCCAGCAGTCGGACAGGGGAAGCTTTCTTT | CASSRTGEAFF
TRBJ1-1 | TRBV7-9 | . | . | TGTGCCAGTTTCAGGGGATGGGCGGGGGACACTGAAGCTTTCTTT | CASFRGWAGDTEAFF
TRBJ2-2 | TRBV7-9 | few | . | TGTGCCAGCAGCAGTCTAGGTGGCAGGGTAGGCACCGGGGAGCTGTTTTTT | CASSSLGGRVGTGELFF
TRBJ2-3 | TRBV9 | . | TRBD1 | TGTGCCAGCGTTAGGGGGCAAAGCACAGATACGCAGTATTTT | CASVRGQSTDTQYF
TRBJ1-2 | TRBV29-1 | . | . | TGCAGCGTTGAACTCAGACGTTCCTATGGCTACACCTTC | CSVELRRSYGYTF
TRBJ2-2 | TRBV6-5 | once | TRBD1 | TGTGCCAGCAGTTACGCCACAGGGACAGGGCATAGGGAGCTGTTTTTT | CASSYATGTGHRELFF
TRBJ2-7 | TRBV14 | once | . | TGTGCCAGCAGCCCGACGAAGGGCAATTGGTACCCGAATTTCTACGAGCAGTACTTC | CASSPTKGNWYPNFYEQYF
TRBJ1-6 | TRBV28 | . | . | TGTGCCAGCAGCCCGGGAACAAGTTATTCACCCCTCCACTTT | CASSPGTSYSPLHF
TRBJ2-3 | TRBV14 | . | . | TGTGCCAGCGGTCGTAGGGGTAGCACAGATACGCAGTATTTT | CASGRRGSTDTQYF
TRBJ1-4 | TRBV27 | . | . | TGTGCCAGCAGTTTCATCGGATTCGGTAATGAAAAACTGTTTTTT | CASSFIGFGNEKLFF
TRBJ1-2 | TRBV28 | . | . | TGTGCCACCCAACTTACTAACTATGGCTACACCTTC | CATQLTNYGYTF
TRBJ1-2 | TRBV4-3 | . | . | TGCGCCAGCAGCCAAGACGGGAACTATGGCTACACCTTC | CASSQDGNYGYTF
TRBJ1-6 | TRBV12-3/TRBV12-4 | . | . | TGTGCCAGCAGTTTTCTCTATAATTCACCCCTCCACTTT | CASSFLYNSPLHF
TRBJ1-5 | TRBV19 | . | . | TGTGCCACTCTCAAGGAGAGCAATCAGCCCCAGCATTTT | CATLKESNQPQHF
TRBJ2-6 | TRBV27 | . | . | TGTGCCAGCAGTTTCCTGCCGGATGGGGCCAACGTCCTGACTTTC | CASSFLPDGANVLTF
TRBJ2-7 | TRBV27 | . | . | TGTGCCAGCTCCACGGGGGAATCCTACGAGCAGTACTTC | CASSTGESYEQYF
TRBJ2-1 | TRBV4-2 | few | . | TGTGCCAGCAGCCACCCCCCGAATGAGCAGTTCTTC | CASSHPPNEQFF
TRBJ1-1 | TRBV5-4 | . | . | TGTGCCAGCAGCTTTCACCGATTTGAAGCTTTCTTT | CASSFHRFEAFF
TRBJ2-2 | TRBV5-1 | . | . | TGCGCCAGCAGCTTGGGCAGGGATAACACCGGGGAGCTGTTTTTT | CASSLGRDNTGELFF
TRBJ2-7 | TRBV19 | . | . | TGTGCCAGTAGTATCGGATACACCTCCTACGAGCAGTACTTC | CASSIGYTSYEQYF
TRBJ1-2 | TRBV7-3 | . | . | TGTGCCAGCAGCTTAGGACCTTATTATGGCTACACCTTC | CASSLGPYYGYTF
TRBJ1-5 | TRBV3-1/TRBV3-2 | . | . | TGTGCCAGCAGCCCCCTAAGATCTAGCCCCCGGGACCTAATAGTGGGTCAGCCCCAGCATTTT | CASSPLRSSPRDLIVGQPQHF
TRBJ2-6 | TRBV5-6 | . | . | TGTGCCAGCAGCTTCAGGGTCTCTGGGGCCAACGTCCTGACTTTC | CASSFRVSGANVLTF
TRBJ1-4 | TRBV21-1 | . | . | TGTGCCAGCAGCAAGCGGAAGGACAGGGAGGGGGAAAAACTGTTTTTT | CASSKRKDREGEKLFF
TRBJ2-7 | TRBV5-5 | . | TRBD1 | TGTGCCAGCAGCGCGCAGGGACAGGGTGTAATTTTCCGTTGGGAGCAGTACTTC | CASSAQGQGVIFRWEQYF
TRBJ2-5 | TRBV3-1/TRBV3-2 | . | TRBD1 | TGTGCCAGCAGCCAGCCGACAGGGCCGGGGGAGACCCAGTACTTC | CASSQPTGPGETQYF
TRBJ1-4 | TRBV7-2 | . | TRBD1 | TGTGCCAGCAGCTTAATTCCGACAGGGGGTGAAAAACTGTTTTTT | CASSLIPTGGEKLFF
TRBJ2-7 | TRBV19 | . | TRBD2 | TGTGCCAGTAGCGTAACTAGCGGGGCCTACGAGCAGTACTTC | CASSVTSGAYEQYF
TRBJ1-2 | TRBV9 | once | . | TGTGCCAGCAGCGTAGGCCCGGGGAACTATGGCTACACCTTC | CASSVGPGNYGYTF
TRBJ1-4 | TRBV15 | . | TRBD1 | TGTGCCACCAGCAGCTCGACAGGGTCGACGGAAAAACTGTTTTTT | CATSSSTGSTEKLFF
TRBJ1-5 | TRBV6-5 | . | . | TGTGCCAGCAGCTTGCACAGGGACGGTCAGCCCCAGCATTTT | CASSLHRDGQPQHF
TRBJ2-3 | TRBV6-5 | . | . | TGTGCCAGCAGCAGAAGGGGAGCGAAGCCAGATACGCAGTATTTT | CASSRRGAKPDTQYF
TRBJ2-3 | TRBV5-1 | once | TRBD1 | TGCGCCAGCAGCTTGGAAGGGACAGGGTCCTTGAGGAATACGCAGTATTTT | CASSLEGTGSLRNTQYF
TRBJ2-1 | TRBV7-9 | . | TRBD2 | TGTGCCAGCAGCCCTAGATCGGAACTAGCGGGAGGGCTGGGTGAGCAGTTCTTC | CASSPRSELAGGLGEQFF
TRBJ2-6 | TRBV7-3 | . | TRBD2 | TGTGCCAGCAGCCCCAGGCTCGGGGGGACTTTCTCTGGGGCCAACGTCCTGACTTTC | CASSPRLGGTFSGANVLTF
TRBJ1-5 | TRBV28 | . | . | TGTGCCAGCGGTCCGTGGAGGGGCGGCGATCAGCCCCAGCATTTT | CASGPWRGGDQPQHF